The 8 T cell receptor beta chains presented below share a single source sample, sequenced in a study of blood T cell repertoires in COVID-19. Measured with immunoSEQ multiplex PCR; TCRdb has only the in-frame clones, and not every one. The sample yields 250,000 to 400,000 clones, approximately 88% seen once. Material for sequencing was PBMCs or T cells enriched from blood (not recorded which). The source is a man in his sixties who had recovered from COVID-19.

This clone was detected once. A read error may produce the germline difference seen at one junction end. The sample carries other DNA sequences with the same CDR3. CDR3 sequence (DNA): TGCAGCGTTGAAGGGGTCGGAGGCCTCAACTATGGCTACACCTTT. It specifies CSVEGVGGLNYGYTF. The chain links TRBV29-1 to TRBJ1-2; D not certain. The CDR3 contains 15 residues. CDR1 is SQVTM, CDR2 ANQGSEA, per germline.

This clone appeared a single time. CDR3: CASGLERGRNYGYTF. The CDR3 nucleotides read TGTGCTAGTGGTTTGGAGAGGGGGCGAAACTATGGCTACACCTTC. The chain joins TRBV12-5 to TRBJ1-2; 7 bases fit TRBD1. V shed 1 base, J shed 2 bases, and the junction held 4 bases outside the gene matches. Germline CDR1 LGHNT, CDR2 FRNRAP. The CDR3 is made up of 15 amino acids.

The CDR3 DNA reads as TGCAGCGTTAAGGTCCCTAGCATCCATGAGACCCAGTACTTC. Its translation is CSVKVPSIHETQYF. The chain couples TRBV29-1 to TRBJ2-5, with a tentative D call TRBD2 (5 bases). The CDR3 sequence is 14 residues long. Germline loops: CDR1 SQVTM, CDR2 ANQGSEA. V was pared by 5 bases and J by 5 bases, with 18 bases between.

The chain carries TRBV7-9 and TRBJ2-2; possible D gene TRBD1, 5 bases. CDR1 and CDR2 (germline): SEHNR, FQNEAQ (reference sequence). V shed 1 base and J shed 7 bases, with 13 bases lying between them. This CDR3 is 15 amino acids long. CDR3 DNA: TGTGCCAGCAGCTTAGGCAGGGCCTATGTCGGGGAGCTGTTTTTT. Amino acids: CASSLGRAYVGELFF.

The chain links TRBV29-1 to TRBJ2-3, with 9 positions matching TRBD2. This CDR3 contains 16 residues. The germline V gene has CDR1 SQVTM and CDR2 ANQGSEA. V dropped 6 bases and J dropped 3; count of bases not matched to a gene: 13. The DNA for the CDR3 is TGCAGCGTCCCTCTCGGGGGCGGGAGGGTAACAGATACGCAGTATTTT. Amino acid sequence: CSVPLGGGRVTDTQYF.

This rearrangement joins TRBV18 to TRBJ2-3; no clear D gene. Germline V CDR1 and CDR2: KGHSH, LQKENI. The CDR3 consists of 12 residues. The V and J ends lost 0 bases and 6 bases respectively, with 4 bases between them. CDR3 sequence: CASSPPSDTQYF. CDR3 coding DNA: TGTGCCAGCTCACCACCTAGTGATACGCAGTATTTT.

J is TRBJ1-4 and V is TRBV28; D gene unclear. The CDR3 totals 14 residues. V lost 7 bases and J 6 bases, leaving 15 bases between the germline ends. The V gene's germline CDR1 is MDHEN and CDR2 SYDVKM. CDR3 sequence: CASTKPFSDEKLFF. DNA of the CDR3: TGTGCCAGCACCAAACCGTTCTCGGATGAAAAACTGTTTTTT.

For this clone: The sample holds other DNA sequences that translate to the same CDR3. This chain joins TRBV18 and TRBJ2-5; 7 bases map to TRBD1. Per germline, CDR1 KGHSH and CDR2 LQKENI. The V and J ends lost 2 bases and 1 base, in that order; junction bases with no gene match: 1. The CDR3 totals 14 residues. CDR3 residues: CASSPNRGQETQYF. The CDR3 coding sequence is TGTGCCAGCTCACCAAACAGGGGCCAAGAGACCCAGTACTTC.